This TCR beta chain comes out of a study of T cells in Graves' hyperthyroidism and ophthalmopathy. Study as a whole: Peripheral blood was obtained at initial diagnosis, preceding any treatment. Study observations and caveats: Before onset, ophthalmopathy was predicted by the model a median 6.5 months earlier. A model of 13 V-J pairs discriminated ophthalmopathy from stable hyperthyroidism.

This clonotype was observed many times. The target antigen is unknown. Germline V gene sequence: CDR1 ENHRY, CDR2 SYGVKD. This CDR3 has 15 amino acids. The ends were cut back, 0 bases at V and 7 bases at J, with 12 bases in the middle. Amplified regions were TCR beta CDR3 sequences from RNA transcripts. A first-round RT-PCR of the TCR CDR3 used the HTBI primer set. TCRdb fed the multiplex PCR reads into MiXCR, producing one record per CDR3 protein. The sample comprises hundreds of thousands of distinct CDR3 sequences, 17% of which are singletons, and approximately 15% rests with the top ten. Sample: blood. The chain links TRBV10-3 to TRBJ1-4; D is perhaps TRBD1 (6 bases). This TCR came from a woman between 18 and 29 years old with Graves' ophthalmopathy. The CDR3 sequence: CAISESNRVGEKLFF. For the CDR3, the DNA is TGTGCCATCAGTGAGTCGAACAGGGTGGGTGAAAAACTGTTTTTT.